Sequencing of this T cell receptor (beta chain) was carried out in a study of blood T cells in healthy people across ages. Findings and limits, study-wide: In the absence of known donor CMV status, changes in expanded clonotypes were possibly confounded. Considered underestimates were the diversity estimates obtained from one million T cells. There were more naive CD4+ cells and higher diversity in long-lived donors than in aged donors.

Drawing of peripheral blood yielded 7.5 to 10 milliliters from each donor. Trimming stripped 8 bases from V and 8 bases from J, with 22 bases between. Germline loops: CDR1 MNHEY, CDR2 SMNVEV (reference sequence). The CDR3 is made up of 15 amino acids. This clonotype was seen only a few times. Its specificity is not known. Through a sample-barcoded 5' primer and a J-beta primer mix, a second PCR was run for roughly 6 to 12 cycles. MiXCR, run by TCRdb on the 5' RACE reads, gives a single entry per CDR3 protein. The sample includes some 800,000 distinct CDR3 sequences, under 55% seen only once; the top ten take around 21%.

The sequence was collected from a man aged 60 to 69 in good health. Sample: blood. The gene calls are TRBV27 and TRBJ2-1, with D uncertain. The CDR3 DNA follows: TGTGCCAGCGGTGACAATTCCCCTGGTGGGTATGAGCAGTTCTTC. It yields the protein CASGDNSPGGYEQFF.